The 21 T cell receptor beta chains below were found in one sample sequenced in a study of CD8 T cells in ankylosing spondylitis. One entry per CDR3 protein, called by TCRdb with MiXCR from the 5' RACE reads. The table lists roughly 450,000 distinct CDR3 sequences, more than 25% of them singletons. Overall study results and limits: About eight highly homologous variants made up a TCR beta motif that seemed to typify ankylosing spondylitis blood.

These TCRs are of unknown antigen specificity. The sequenced sample consisted of blood, either unsorted or a sorted T cell fraction (not recorded which). The receptors shown here come from a male donor with ankylosing spondylitis.

The gene calls are TRBV24-1 and TRBJ2-1, with 8 bases lining up with TRBD1. Germline V lookup: CDR1 KGHDR, CDR2 SFDVKD. The CDR3 is 14 residues long. With 7 bases clipped from V and 7 bases from J, the junction kept 8 bases outside the gene matches. The CDR3 bases are TGTGCCACCAGCCCCCGGACAGGGCTTAATGAGCAGTTCTTC. Translation: CATSPRTGLNEQFF.

This chain links TRBV4-1 with TRBJ2-3, with a weak D call TRBD2 (5 bases). Germline CDR1 is MGHRA and CDR2 is YSYEKL. CDR3 size: 16 residues. Trimming cost V 0 bases and J 2 bases, with 12 bases left between them. The chain's CDR3 is CASSQEGAGVTDTQYF. In DNA form, the CDR3 reads TGCGCCAGCAGCCAAGAGGGAGCCGGGGTCACAGATACGCAGTATTTT.

A few counts support this clonotype. CDR3 amino acids: CASSRGQHNQPQHF. CDR3 in DNA: TGTGCCAGTAGTAGGGGACAGCACAATCAGCCCCAGCATTTT. The J gene is TRBJ1-5, the V gene TRBV19; 7 nucleotides line up with TRBD1. Germline CDR1 reads LNHDA; CDR2 reads SQIVND (reference sequence). V dropped 4 bases and J dropped 3; count of bases not matched to a gene: 3. The CDR3 length is 14 residues. The full variable domain, rest sourced from reference TRBV19 and TRBJ1-5, is DGGITQSPKYLFRKEGQNVTLSCEQNLNHDAMYWYRQDPGQGLRLIYYSQIVNDFQKGDIAEGYSVSREKKESFPLTVTSAQKNPTAFYLCASSRGQHNQPQHFGDGTRLSIL.

CDR3 residues: CASSLRTSGIVYNEQFF. CDR3 sequence (DNA): TGTGCCAGCAGTCTTCGGACTAGCGGAATAGTTTACAATGAGCAGTTCTTC. This rearrangement joins TRBV27 to TRBJ2-1; 10 bases match TRBD2. The CDR3 runs to 17 residues. Germline V gives CDR1 MNHEY, CDR2 SMNVEV (reference sequence). The ends lost 5 bases at V and 4 bases at J; junction bases unmatched: 11.

The rearrangement uses TRBV20-1 and TRBJ1-2, with no clear D. There are 12 residues in the CDR3. V was clipped by 5 bases and J by 3 bases, with 10 bases between them. CDR1 is DFQATT and CDR2 is SNEGSKA in the germline V gene (reference sequence). The CDR3 sequence is CSAAGRYYGYTF. CDR3 DNA: TGCAGTGCTGCGGGCAGATACTATGGCTACACCTTC.

The V call is TRBV4-2, the J call TRBJ2-3, with a tentative D call TRBD1 (6 bases). Trimming stripped 0 bases from V and 15 bases from J, with 22 bases between. CDR1 and CDR2 from the germline V gene are LGHNA and YNFKEQ. The length of the CDR3 is 15 residues. The CDR3 spells CASSQDSGTNNYQYF. The CDR3 DNA is TGTGCCAGCAGCCAAGATTCCGGGACAAATAACTACCAATATTTT.

This clonotype has only a few counts. V gene TRBV5-1 combines with J gene TRBJ2-1, with 9 positions matching TRBD1. The germline CDR1 and CDR2 sequences are SGHRS and YFSETQ. CDR3 length: 15 residues. The J segment lost 4 bases and the V segment lost 3 bases, leaving 5 bases of the junction unmatched. The chain's CDR3 is CASSWGTGRYNEQFF. The CDR3 region has the DNA TGCGCCAGCAGCTGGGGGACAGGGCGATACAATGAGCAGTTCTTC.

CDR3 bases: TGTGCCAGCGCCCGGACTAGCGGGATATATGAGCAGTTCTTC. Amino acids: CASARTSGIYEQFF. This chain joins TRBV2 and TRBJ2-1, with 12 bases matching TRBD2. J gave up 8 bases and V 8 bases, and 7 bases lay outside the gene matches. Per germline, CDR1 SNHLY and CDR2 FYNNEI. CDR3 length equals 14 residues.

This clonotype was seen only a few times. The V and J genes are TRBV5-1 and TRBJ2-2, with TRBD1 as a possible D gene (5 bases). Looked up from germline, CDR1 is SGHRS and CDR2 is YFSETQ. V lost 0 bases and J lost 3, with 9 bases in between. The CDR3 consists of 15 residues. In nucleotides, the CDR3 is TGCGCCAGCAGCTTGGATCTAGGGGACACCGGGGAGCTGTTTTTT. Protein sequence: CASSLDLGDTGELFF. The full variable domain, completed using reference TRBV5-1 and TRBJ2-2, is KAGVTQTPRYLIKTRGQQVTLSCSPISGHRSVSWYQQTPGQGLQFLFEYFSETQRNKGNFPGRFSGRQFSNSRSEMNVSTLELGDSALYLCASSLDLGDTGELFFGEGSRLTVL.

A few counts support this clonotype. The chain joins TRBV7-2 to TRBJ1-2; D unresolved. Per the germline V gene, CDR1 is SGHTA and CDR2 is FQGNSA. The length of the CDR3 is 13 residues. The germline V and J ends were trimmed by 2 bases and 6 bases, with 10 bases remaining between them. DNA of the CDR3: TGTGCCAGCAGCTTAAGTAGGGAGGATGGCTACACCTTC. As protein: CASSLSREDGYTF.

The genes are TRBV20-1 and TRBJ1-2, with a tentative D call TRBD1 (5 bases). Germline lookup yields CDR1 DFQATT and CDR2 SNEGSKA (reference sequence). Trimming took 5 bases from V and 2 from J, leaving 15 bases between them. The CDR3 loop spans 14 amino acids. The CDR3 reads CSAPRELGNYGYTF. The CDR3 DNA reads TGCAGTGCTCCCAGGGAGTTGGGAAACTATGGCTACACCTTC.

This clonotype was counted many times. This chain joins TRBV5-1 and TRBJ2-3; TRBD1 matches at 8 bases. The J segment lost 1 base and the V segment lost 4 bases, leaving 2 bases of the junction unmatched. The CDR3 sequence is 14 residues long. Germline V gene data show CDR1 as SGHRS and CDR2 as YFSETQ. The CDR3 protein is CASSKTGGTDTQYF. The CDR3 coding sequence is TGCGCCAGCAGCAAGACAGGGGGCACAGATACGCAGTATTTT.

In this sample, this clonotype turned up a few times. The V and J genes are TRBV5-1 and TRBJ1-4; D is ambiguous. Germline values: CDR1 SGHRS, CDR2 YFSETQ. The CDR3 spans 17 residues. V was shortened by 0 bases and J by 0 bases, with 12 bases between the two germline ends. CDR3: CASSLDGDPATNEKLFF. The DNA for the CDR3 is TGCGCCAGCAGCTTGGATGGAGATCCTGCAACTAATGAAAAACTGTTTTTT.

Many counts were recorded for this clonotype. The chain employs TRBV5-6 and TRBJ2-2; possibly TRBD2 for D (5 bases). Between the trimmed V and J ends, which lost 4 bases and 2 bases, there was a span of 15 bases. The CDR3 is 16 residues long. Germline lookup yields CDR1 SGHDT and CDR2 YYEEEE. The DNA for the CDR3 is TGTGCCAGCAGCCCCCGGAGGACGGGTAACACCGGGGAGCTGTTTTTT. Its translation is CASSPRRTGNTGELFF.

The chain combines TRBV15 with TRBJ1-5, with 9 bases that match TRBD1. The CDR3 has 15 amino acids. Germline CDR1 and CDR2: LNHNV and YYDKDF (reference sequence). V gave up 3 bases and J gave up 5 bases; unmatched junction bases: 5. The CDR3 here is CATSRGRTGDQPQHF. The CDR3 DNA follows: TGTGCCACCAGCAGGGGTAGGACAGGGGATCAGCCCCAGCATTTT.

The chain carries TRBV21-1 and TRBJ1-5. TRBV21-1 is labeled a pseudogene. The CDR3 is 15 residues long. The CDR3 DNA reads as TGTGCCAGCAGCAAAGGCCAGAGTAGCAATCAGCCCCAGCATTTT. Its protein product is CASSKGQSSNQPQHF.

The rearrangement joins TRBV16 to TRBJ1-5; perhaps TRBD1 as D (5 bases). The V end was cut by 2 bases, the J end by 1 base, with 9 bases between. CDR3 length equals 15 residues. CDR1 and CDR2 (germline): KGHSY, FQNENV. CDR3 sequence reads: CASSQRDASNQPQHF. The CDR3 bases are TGTGCCAGCAGCCAAAGGGACGCCAGCAATCAGCCCCAGCATTTT.

V gene TRBV12-3 or TRBV12-4 combines with J gene TRBJ2-1; weak D call: TRBD1 (5 bases). The CDR3 contains 15 residues. Trimming took 5 bases from V and 6 from J, leaving 17 bases between them. The CDR3 DNA follows: TGTGCCAGCAGTCTCCGCAGGGCAGGTGGCAATGAGCAGTTCTTC. It specifies CASSLRRAGGNEQFF.

V is TRBV20-1 and J is TRBJ2-3; 10 bases line up with TRBD2. Trimming took 4 bases from V and 4 from J; bases not matched to a gene: 5. The germline V gene encodes CDR1 DFQATT and CDR2 SNEGSKA (reference sequence). The CDR3 is 14 residues long. CDR3 amino acids: CSAISSGSSDTQYF. CDR3 in DNA: TGCAGTGCTATTTCTAGCGGGAGTTCAGATACGCAGTATTTT.

In this sample, this clonotype turned up once. This chain uses TRBV30 with TRBJ2-3, with 7 bases aligning to TRBD2. V trimming: 4 bases; J trimming: 7 bases; junction bases outside the gene matches: 8. CDR3 length equals 13 residues. Germline V gene lookup returns CDR1 GTSNPN and CDR2 SVGIG (reference sequence). The CDR3 sequence is CAWTSGTGNTQYF. CDR3 nucleotides: TGTGCCTGGACTAGCGGTACCGGGAATACGCAGTATTTT.

This chain links TRBV29-1 with TRBJ1-4; no reliable D call. V was pared by 5 bases and J by 8 bases, with 9 bases between. CDR3 length: 11 residues. From germline, CDR1 is SQVTM and CDR2 ANQGSEA. The CDR3 DNA is TGCAGCGTTAAGAAAGACGAAAAACTGTTTTTT. Its translation is CSVKKDEKLFF.